This TCR beta chain was documented in a study of spatial heterogeneity in lung cancer. Overall study: Taken at a median of roughly two years after resection, follow-up PBMC samples underwent sequencing when available. Raw-read counts averaged over ten per unique TCR and UMI combination.

The V gene's germline CDR1 is ENHRY and CDR2 SYGVKD. Trimming shortened V by 0 bases and J by 6 bases, and 9 bases separated the two germline ends. This CDR3 contains 14 residues. Time point described: blood at routine non-recurrence follow-up after resection. The study sequenced unsorted whole RNA from tumor, nontumor lung or frozen PBMC. Each TCR cDNA molecule carried a unique molecular identifier. TCRdb re-called the 5' RACE reads with MiXCR, one entry per CDR3 protein. Among around 110,000 distinct CDR3 sequences listed, 12% were seen once. This clonotype was detected only a few times. The chain joins TRBV10-3 to TRBJ1-5; no clear D gene. This receptor was identified in a male donor with early-stage non-small cell lung cancer. Sequenced material: PBMCs, taken at follow-up. The CDR3 loop is CAISESTGGQPQHF. CDR3 bases: TGTGCCATCAGTGAGTCGACCGGTGGTCAGCCCCAGCATTTT.